This TCR beta chain was found in a study of identifying expanded T cells in peripheral blood. Sequencing used immunoSEQ multiplex PCR; TCRdb keeps in-frame clones, though not all of them. Counted here are roughly 100,000 clones, around 89% occurring once; the ten biggest clones make up around 14%. The CDR3 spans 15 residues. CDR1 is SGDLS, CDR2 YYNGEE, per germline. The V and J ends lost 3 bases and 6 bases, in that order; junction bases with no gene match: 10. Collection occurred without any documented infections or immune events in donors. On this clone itself: Its antigen is not identified.

Study results and caveats: Around 1.2 clones differed between technical replicates, versus approximately 17 and 20 over time. Clone count variance between approximately 2-week samples rose with total template count.

The sequence came from a person between 18 and 75 years old in good health. Sequencing was done on a sample of blood. The J gene is TRBJ1-2, the V gene TRBV9; TRBD1 agrees at 8 bases. The CDR3 sequence is CASSGGTGLRNGYTF. The CDR3 nucleotides are TGTGCCAGCAGCGGAGGGACAGGCCTCCGGAATGGCTACACCTTC.